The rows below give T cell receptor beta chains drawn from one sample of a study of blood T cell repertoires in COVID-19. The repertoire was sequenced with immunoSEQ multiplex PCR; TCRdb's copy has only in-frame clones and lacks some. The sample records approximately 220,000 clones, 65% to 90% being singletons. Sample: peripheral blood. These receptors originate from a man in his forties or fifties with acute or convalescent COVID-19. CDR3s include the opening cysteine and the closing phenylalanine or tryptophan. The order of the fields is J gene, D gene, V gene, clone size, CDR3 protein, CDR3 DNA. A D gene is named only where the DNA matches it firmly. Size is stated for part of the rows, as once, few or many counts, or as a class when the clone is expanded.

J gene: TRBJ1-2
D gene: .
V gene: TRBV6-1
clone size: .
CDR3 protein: CASSEARGDLYTF
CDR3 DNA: TGTGCCAGCAGTGAAGCGAGAGGGGACTTGTACACCTTC

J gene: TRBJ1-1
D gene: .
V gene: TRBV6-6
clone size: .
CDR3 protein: CASSYSIIVEAFF
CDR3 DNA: TGTGCCAGCAGTTACAGCATTATCGTTGAAGCTTTCTTT

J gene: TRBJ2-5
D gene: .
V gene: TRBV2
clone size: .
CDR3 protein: CASTGNQETQYF
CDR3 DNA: TGTGCCAGCACAGGGAACCAAGAGACCCAGTACTTC

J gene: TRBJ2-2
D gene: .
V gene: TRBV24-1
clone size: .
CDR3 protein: CATSKTGTTGELFF
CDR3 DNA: TGTGCCACCAGTAAGACAGGAACAACCGGGGAGCTGTTTTTT

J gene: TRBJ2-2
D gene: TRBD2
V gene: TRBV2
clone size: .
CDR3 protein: CASSERAGGHTGELFF
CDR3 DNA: TGTGCCAGCAGTGAAAGAGCGGGGGGGCACACCGGGGAGCTGTTTTTT

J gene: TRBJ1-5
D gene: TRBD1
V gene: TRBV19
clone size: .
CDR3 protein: CASTGGGQPQHF
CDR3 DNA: TGTGCCAGTACAGGGGGTGGGCAGCCCCAGCATTTT

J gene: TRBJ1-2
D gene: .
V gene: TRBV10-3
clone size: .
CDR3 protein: CAISEGVGAGYTF
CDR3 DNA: TGTGCCATCAGTGAGGGGGTAGGGGCTGGCTACACCTTC

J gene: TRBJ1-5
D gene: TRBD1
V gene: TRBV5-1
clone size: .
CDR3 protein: CASSPGQVSNQPQHF
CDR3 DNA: TGCGCCAGCAGCCCCGGACAGGTTAGCAATCAGCCCCAGCATTTT

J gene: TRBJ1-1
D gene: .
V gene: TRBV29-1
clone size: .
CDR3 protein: CSVLGGAVGAFF
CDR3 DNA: TGCAGCGTATTAGGGGGGGCAGTGGGAGCTTTCTTT

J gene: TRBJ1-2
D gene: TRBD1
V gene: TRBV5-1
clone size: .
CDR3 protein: CASSSDRGIQYGYTF
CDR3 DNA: TGCGCCAGCAGTTCTGACAGGGGAATACAGTATGGCTACACCTTC

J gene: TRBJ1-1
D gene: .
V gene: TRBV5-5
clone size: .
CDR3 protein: CASSLGGHLNTEAFF
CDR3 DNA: TGTGCCAGCAGCTTGGGTGGACATTTGAACACTGAAGCTTTCTTT

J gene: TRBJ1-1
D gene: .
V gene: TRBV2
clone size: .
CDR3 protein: CASSREARGGTEAFF
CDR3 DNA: TGTGCCAGCAGTCGGGAGGCTAGGGGGGGGACTGAAGCTTTCTTT

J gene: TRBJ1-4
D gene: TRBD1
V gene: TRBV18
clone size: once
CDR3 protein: CASSSGGLDEKLFF
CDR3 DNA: TGTGCCAGCTCCTCAGGGGGCTTGGATGAAAAACTGTTTTTT

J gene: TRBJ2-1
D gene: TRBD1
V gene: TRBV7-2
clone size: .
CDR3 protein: CASSTWDSNNEQFF
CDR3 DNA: TGTGCCAGCAGCACCTGGGACAGTAACAATGAGCAGTTCTTC

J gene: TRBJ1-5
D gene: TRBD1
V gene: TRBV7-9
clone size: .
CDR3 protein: CASSLVGQGGLQPQHF
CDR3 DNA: TGTGCCAGCAGCTTAGTTGGACAGGGGGGACTCCAGCCCCAGCATTTT

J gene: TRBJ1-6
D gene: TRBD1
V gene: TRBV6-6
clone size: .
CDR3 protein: CASSYSQGSMSPLHF
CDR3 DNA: TGTGCCAGCAGTTACTCACAGGGGTCTATGTCACCCCTCCACTTT

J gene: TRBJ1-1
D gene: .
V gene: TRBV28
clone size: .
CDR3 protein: CASSPGNTEAFF
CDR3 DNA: TGTGCCAGCAGCCCCGGTAACACTGAAGCTTTCTTT

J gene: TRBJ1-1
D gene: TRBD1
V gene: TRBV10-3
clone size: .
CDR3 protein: CAISESDRGRTEAFF
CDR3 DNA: TGTGCCATCAGTGAGTCTGACAGGGGTCGCACTGAAGCTTTCTTT

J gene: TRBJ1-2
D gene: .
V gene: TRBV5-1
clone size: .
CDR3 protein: CASSPTSLFGYTF
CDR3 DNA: TGCGCCAGCAGCCCCACTTCGTTGTTTGGCTACACCTTC

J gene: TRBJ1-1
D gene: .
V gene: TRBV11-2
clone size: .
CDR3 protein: CASSYVSLNTEAFF
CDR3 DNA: TGTGCCAGCAGCTATGTGAGCCTCAACACTGAAGCTTTCTTT

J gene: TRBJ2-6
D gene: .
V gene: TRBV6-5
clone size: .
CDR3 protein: CASSSLSGPGANVLTF
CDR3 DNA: TGTGCCAGCAGTTCATTGAGTGGGCCTGGGGCCAACGTCCTGACTTTC

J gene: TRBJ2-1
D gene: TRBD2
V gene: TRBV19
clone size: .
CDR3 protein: CASSIAGDYGNEQFF
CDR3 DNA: TGTGCCAGTAGTATTGCGGGGGATTACGGTAATGAGCAGTTCTTC

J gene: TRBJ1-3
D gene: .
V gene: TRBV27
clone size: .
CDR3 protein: CASSLRLQTGNTIYF
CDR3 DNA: TGTGCCAGCAGTTTACGTTTGCAGACTGGAAACACCATATATTTT

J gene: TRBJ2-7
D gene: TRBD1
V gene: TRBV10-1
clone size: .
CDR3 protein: CASSESVTGDEQYF
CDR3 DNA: TGCGCCAGCAGTGAGTCAGTGACAGGGGACGAGCAGTACTTC

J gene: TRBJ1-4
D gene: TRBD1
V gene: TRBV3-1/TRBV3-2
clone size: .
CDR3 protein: CASSPSRTGPEKLFF
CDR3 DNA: TGTGCCAGCAGCCCCTCCCGGACAGGGCCCGAAAAACTGTTTTTT

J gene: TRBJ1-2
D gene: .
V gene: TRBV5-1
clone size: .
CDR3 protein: CASSPTTGSYGYTF
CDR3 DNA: TGCGCCAGCAGCCCGACGACCGGGTCCTATGGCTACACCTTC

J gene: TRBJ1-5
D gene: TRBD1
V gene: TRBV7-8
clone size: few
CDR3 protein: CASSRPGGGQPQHF
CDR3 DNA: TGTGCCAGCAGCCGACCAGGGGGCGGTCAGCCCCAGCATTTT

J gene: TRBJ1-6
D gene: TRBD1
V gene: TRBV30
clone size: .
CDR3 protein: CAWKGRGRSPLHF
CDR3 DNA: TGTGCCTGGAAGGGCAGGGGGCGTTCACCCCTCCACTTT

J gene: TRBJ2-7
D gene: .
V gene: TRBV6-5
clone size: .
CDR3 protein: CASSSLQVPRRHF
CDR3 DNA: TGTGCCAGCAGTTCCCTTCAAGTACCCCGGAGGCACTTC

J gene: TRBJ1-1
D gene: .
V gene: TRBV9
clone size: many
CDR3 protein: CASSVGRVGHNTEAFF
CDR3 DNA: TGTGCCAGCAGCGTAGGCCGGGTGGGTCATAACACTGAAGCTTTCTTT

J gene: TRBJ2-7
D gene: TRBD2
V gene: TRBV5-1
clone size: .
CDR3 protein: CASSLVGGVEQYF
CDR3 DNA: TGCGCCAGCAGCTTGGTCGGGGGGGTCGAGCAGTACTTC

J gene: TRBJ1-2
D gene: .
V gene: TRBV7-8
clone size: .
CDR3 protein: CASSLTEKCYF
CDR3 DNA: TGTGCCAGCAGCTTGACAGAAAAGTGCTACTTC

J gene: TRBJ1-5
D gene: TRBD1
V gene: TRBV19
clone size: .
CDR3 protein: CASMPPGQRSNQPQHF
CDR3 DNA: TGTGCCAGTATGCCCCCGGGACAGAGGAGCAATCAGCCCCAGCATTTT

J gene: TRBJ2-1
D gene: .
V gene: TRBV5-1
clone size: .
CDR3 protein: CASSLVVTSPNEQFF
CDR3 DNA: TGCGCCAGCAGCTTGGTTGTTACTAGCCCAAATGAGCAGTTCTTC

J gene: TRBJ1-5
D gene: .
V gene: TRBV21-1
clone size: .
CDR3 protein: CASRTGNQPQHF
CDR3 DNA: TGTGCCTCTCGGACAGGTAATCAGCCCCAGCATTTT

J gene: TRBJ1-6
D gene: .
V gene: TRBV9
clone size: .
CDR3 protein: CASSPGHASSYNSPLHF
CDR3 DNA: TGTGCCAGCAGCCCCGGTCACGCAAGCTCCTATAATTCACCCCTCCACTTT

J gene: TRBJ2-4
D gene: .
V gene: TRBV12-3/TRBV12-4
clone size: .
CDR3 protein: CASSFFRDIQYF
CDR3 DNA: TGTGCCAGCAGTTTTTTCAGGGACATTCAGTACTTC

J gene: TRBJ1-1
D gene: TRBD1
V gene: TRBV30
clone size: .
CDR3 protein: CAWSADRVATEAFF
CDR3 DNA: TGTGCCTGGAGTGCTGACAGGGTGGCCACTGAAGCTTTCTTT

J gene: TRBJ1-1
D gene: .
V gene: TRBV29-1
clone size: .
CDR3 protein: CSVASGGRRAEAFF
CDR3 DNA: TGCAGCGTTGCAAGTGGGGGTAGGAGGGCTGAAGCTTTCTTT

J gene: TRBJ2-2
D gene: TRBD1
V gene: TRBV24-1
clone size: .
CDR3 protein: CATSDSRGLSNTGELFF
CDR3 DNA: TGTGCCACCAGTGATAGCAGGGGGCTCTCGAACACCGGGGAGCTGTTTTTT

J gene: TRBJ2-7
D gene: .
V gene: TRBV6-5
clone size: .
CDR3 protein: CASTPGGRAYEQYF
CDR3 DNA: TGTGCCAGCACTCCCGGCGGCAGGGCCTACGAGCAGTACTTC

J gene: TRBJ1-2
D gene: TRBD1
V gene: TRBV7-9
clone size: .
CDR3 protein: CASSPQGQGNYGYTF
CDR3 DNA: TGTGCCAGCAGCCCCCAGGGACAGGGAAACTATGGCTACACCTTC

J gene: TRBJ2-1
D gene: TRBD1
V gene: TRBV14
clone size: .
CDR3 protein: CASSPWTGWGNEQFF
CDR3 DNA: TGTGCCAGCAGCCCGTGGACAGGGTGGGGCAATGAGCAGTTCTTC

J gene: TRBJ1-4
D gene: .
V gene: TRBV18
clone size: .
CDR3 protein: CASSPRVQTNEKLFF
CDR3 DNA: TGTGCCAGCTCACCTCGGGTCCAAACTAATGAAAAACTGTTTTTT

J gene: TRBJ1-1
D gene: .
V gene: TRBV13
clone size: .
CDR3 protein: CASSLAAGRETEAFF
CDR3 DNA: TGTGCCAGCAGCTTAGCAGCGGGGAGAGAGACTGAAGCTTTCTTT

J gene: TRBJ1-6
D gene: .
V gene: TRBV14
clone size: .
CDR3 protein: CASSQDGRGNSPLHF
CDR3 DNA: TGTGCCAGCAGCCAAGATGGGCGGGGGAATTCACCCCTCCACTTT

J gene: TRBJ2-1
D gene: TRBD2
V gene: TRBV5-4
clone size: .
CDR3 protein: CASSTGGVEGYNEQFF
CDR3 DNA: TGTGCCAGCAGCACCGGGGGGGTGGAGGGTTACAATGAGCAGTTCTTC

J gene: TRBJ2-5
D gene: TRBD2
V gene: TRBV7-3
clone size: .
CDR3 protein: CASSRKAGGQETQYF
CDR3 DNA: TGTGCCAGCAGTCGAAAAGCGGGGGGACAAGAGACCCAGTACTTC

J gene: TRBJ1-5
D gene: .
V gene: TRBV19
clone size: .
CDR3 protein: CASSMPPRDDNQPQHF
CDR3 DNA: TGTGCCAGTAGTATGCCCCCGCGGGACGACAATCAGCCCCAGCATTTT